This T cell receptor beta chain was sequenced during a study of T-cell memory formation after mild COVID-19. Background on the study: Each donor largely had its own TCR clusters.

From the 5' RACE reads, TCRdb called clonotypes with MiXCR, one entry per CDR3 protein. The sample yields around 510,000 distinct CDR3 sequences, less than 25% seen once. This clonotype has more than one count but fewer than ten. Its antigen is not known. This CDR3 spans 13 amino acids. V lost 5 bases to trimming and J lost 3 bases, with 10 bases between them. Points from the study as a whole: Contracting CD4+ clones sat mainly in CM and EM; CD8+ in EMRA. Some clones that responded turned up in pre-infection memory, which suggests that cross-reactive memory joined in. Clones that contracted from day 15 to 85 had balanced CD4/CD8; later expanders were CD4+ biased.

Material for sequencing was PBMCs or a T cell subset sorted from them (not recorded which). The chain couples TRBV12-3 or TRBV12-4 to TRBJ2-5; D is possibly TRBD1 (5 bases). The sequence was collected from an adult woman who had mild COVID-19 (a few samples of this study predate the infection). Cell type and time point are not known. The CDR3: CASSVQGKETQYF. The CDR3 region has the DNA TGTGCCAGCAGTGTTCAGGGAAAAGAGACCCAGTACTTC.